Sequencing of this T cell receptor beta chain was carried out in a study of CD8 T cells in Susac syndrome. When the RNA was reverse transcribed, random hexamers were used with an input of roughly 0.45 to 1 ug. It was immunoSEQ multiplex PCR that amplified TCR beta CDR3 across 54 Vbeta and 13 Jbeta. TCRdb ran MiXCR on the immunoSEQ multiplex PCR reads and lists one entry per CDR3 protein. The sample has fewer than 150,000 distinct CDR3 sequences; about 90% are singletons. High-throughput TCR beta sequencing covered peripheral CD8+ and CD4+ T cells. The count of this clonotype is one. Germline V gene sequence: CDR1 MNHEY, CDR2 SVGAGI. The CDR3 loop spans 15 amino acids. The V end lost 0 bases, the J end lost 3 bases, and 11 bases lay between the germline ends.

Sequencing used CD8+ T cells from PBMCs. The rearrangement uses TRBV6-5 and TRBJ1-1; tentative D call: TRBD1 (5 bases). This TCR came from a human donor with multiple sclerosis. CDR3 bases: TGTGCCAGCAGTTACTCGTTAGGGGTTGACACTGAAGCTTTCTTT. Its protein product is CASSYSLGVDTEAFF.